Listed below are T cell receptor beta chains from one sample, sequenced in a study of regulatory T cells in long-lasting Graves disease. TCRdb analysed the multiplex PCR reads with MiXCR anew, one entry per CDR3 protein. The sample yields approximately 380,000 distinct CDR3 sequences, around 21% seen once. The sample was peripheral blood mononuclear cells (PBMCs), taken when the disease was refractory, from a patient treated with antithyroid drugs. The receptors come from a female donor with Graves disease. The CDR3 runs from the conserved cysteine through the conserved F or W. The D gene is left open where the match is weak. Only some rows state a clone size, as once, few, many or a class for expanded clones.

length: 13
size: many
D: NA
J: TRBJ1-6
V: TRBV2
DNA: TGTGCCAGCTCCGGGACTTATTATTCACCCCTCCACTTT
CDR3: CASSGTYYSPLHF

length: 17
size: few
D: TRBD1
J: TRBJ1-3
V: TRBV3-1
DNA: TGTGCCAGCAGCCCATGGACAGGGGGCAGCTCTGGAAACACCATATATTTT
CDR3: CASSPWTGGSSGNTIYF

length: 11
size: NA
D: NA
J: TRBJ2-5
V: TRBV29-1
DNA: TGCAGCGTTACTTGGGGAGAGACCCAGTACTTC
CDR3: CSVTWGETQYF

length: 15
size: many
D: NA
J: TRBJ2-7
V: TRBV7-2
DNA: TGTGCCAGCCGGGTTCAGGACCAGGGTGCCTACGAGCAGTACTTC
CDR3: CASRVQDQGAYEQYF

length: 12
size: few
D: NA
J: TRBJ1-1
V: TRBV20-1
DNA: TGCAGGGCGGGGGCTGGGAACACTGAAGCTTTCTTT
CDR3: CRAGAGNTEAFF

length: 15
size: few
D: TRBD2
J: TRBJ2-7
V: TRBV6-4
DNA: TGTGCCAGCAGGGACCCGACTAGCGGGAGAGACGAGCAGTACTTC
CDR3: CASRDPTSGRDEQYF

length: 17
size: NA
D: TRBD2
J: TRBJ2-2
V: TRBV20-1
DNA: TGCAGTGCCCTCGGAGGGGCTAGCGGGAGTTCAACCGGGGAGCTGTTTTTT
CDR3: CSALGGASGSSTGELFF

length: 16
size: many
D: NA
J: TRBJ1-4
V: TRBV7-2
DNA: TGTGCCAGCAGCTTAACCCGGGACCTCGGGGATGAAAAACTGTTTTTT
CDR3: CASSLTRDLGDEKLFF

length: 12
size: many
D: NA
J: TRBJ2-7
V: TRBV12-3/TRBV12-4
DNA: TGTGCCAGCAGTTTAGTCAACTACGAGCAGTACTTC
CDR3: CASSLVNYEQYF

length: 15
size: few
D: TRBD2
J: TRBJ2-7
V: TRBV7-3
DNA: TGTGCCAGCAGCCTTAGCGGGAGGGCCCTTTACGAGCAGTACTTC
CDR3: CASSLSGRALYEQYF